Following are 18 T cell receptor beta chains from one sample sequenced in a study of blood T cell repertoires in COVID-19. Assay: immunoSEQ multiplex PCR; the TCRdb copy retains only in-frame clones and omits some. The sample has more than 100,000 clones; less than 90% are singletons. The specimen was peripheral blood. Source of these receptors: a human donor in a cohort sampled during active COVID-19.

The CDR3 sequence is CASSLVTGSEQYF. The CDR3 nucleotides are TGCGCCAGCAGCTTGGTGACAGGGAGCGAGCAGTACTTC. This rearrangement joins TRBV5-1 to TRBJ2-7; TRBD1 matches at 7 bases. Germline CDR1 and CDR2: SGHRS and YFSETQ. The CDR3 consists of 13 residues. Trimming took 0 bases from V and 6 from J; bases not matched to a gene: 3.

The rearrangement uses TRBV6-5 and TRBJ1-1; D uncertain. The germline V gene has CDR1 MNHEY and CDR2 SVGAGI. The V end lost 0 bases, the J end lost 7 bases, and 15 bases lay between the germline ends. There are 15 residues in the CDR3. CDR3 DNA sequence: TGTGCCAGCAGTTACTCGTATTTGAGTGCTAGTGAAGCTTTCTTT. Encoded protein: CASSYSYLSASEAFF.

This chain connects TRBV11-2 to TRBJ2-7; 7 bases match TRBD1. This CDR3 contains 14 residues. The germline gives CDR1 SGHAT, CDR2 FQNNGV. V dropped 2 bases and J dropped 5; count of bases not matched to a gene: 6. This CDR3 reads CASSLMAGGNEQYF. The CDR3 DNA reads TGTGCCAGCAGCTTAATGGCAGGGGGAAACGAGCAGTACTTC. The whole variable domain, remainder taken from reference TRBV11-2 and TRBJ2-7, is EAGVAQSPRYKIIEKRQSVAFWCNPISGHATLYWYQQILGQGPKLLIQFQNNGVVDDSQLPKDRFSAERLKGVDSTLKIQPAKLEDSAVYLCASSLMAGGNEQYFGPGTRLTVT.

The chain uses TRBV9 and TRBJ2-1, with 9 positions matching TRBD2. Germline lookup yields CDR1 SGDLS and CDR2 YYNGEE. The CDR3 consists of 15 residues. V gave up 3 bases and J gave up 4 bases; unmatched junction bases: 5. CDR3 residues: CASSAGGGGYNEQFF. The CDR3 coding sequence is TGTGCCAGCAGCGCAGGCGGGGGGGGATACAATGAGCAGTTCTTC.

The gene calls are TRBV7-2 and TRBJ2-7, with D perhaps matching TRBD1 (6 bases). Germline values: CDR1 SGHTA, CDR2 FQGNSA. The CDR3 spans 13 residues. The germline V and J ends were trimmed by 1 base and 6 bases, with 10 bases remaining between them. The CDR3 sequence is CASSLVGGGEQYF. The DNA for the CDR3 is TGTGCCAGCAGCTTAGTAGGGGGTGGCGAGCAGTACTTC.

CDR3: CAISEGGGQGVETQYF. The CDR3 bases are TGTGCCATCAGTGAAGGGGGGGGACAGGGAGTAGAGACCCAGTACTTC. The rearrangement uses TRBV10-3 and TRBJ2-5, with 9 nucleotides matching TRBD1. CDR1 and CDR2 (germline): ENHRY, SYGVKD. Germline trimming cut 3 bases from V and 4 bases from J; bases unmatched to any gene: 9. The CDR3 has 16 amino acids.

The gene calls are TRBV2 and TRBJ2-7; a possible D gene is TRBD1 (6 bases). Germline CDR1 and CDR2: SNHLY and FYNNEI. V lost 4 bases and J lost 5, with 12 bases in between. This CDR3 comprises 13 residues. In DNA, the CDR3 is TGTGCCAGCAGTGTGGAACAGGGCCACGAGCAGTACTTC. Encoded protein: CASSVEQGHEQYF.

V is TRBV6-5 and J is TRBJ2-3; perhaps TRBD2 as D (6 bases). Per the germline V gene, CDR1 is MNHEY and CDR2 is SVGAGI. Trimming shortened V by 2 bases and J by 0 bases, and 12 bases separated the two germline ends. This CDR3 comprises 16 residues. The CDR3 spells CASSYGDFDSTDTQYF. CDR3 bases: TGTGCCAGCAGTTACGGGGACTTTGATAGCACAGATACGCAGTATTTT.

The sample holds one count of this clone. The rearrangement uses TRBV5-1 and TRBJ2-3, with TRBD2 identical over 9 bases. Germline CDR1 SGHRS, CDR2 YFSETQ. The CDR3 length is 16 residues. V lost 4 bases to trimming and J lost 4 bases; unmatched junction nucleotides: 10. CDR3 in amino acids: CASSLHRSGSPDTQYF. DNA for the CDR3: TGCGCCAGCAGCCTACACCGTAGCGGGAGTCCAGATACGCAGTATTTT.

Note on this clone: One end of the junction does not line up with germline, which may come from a read error. The chain has TRBV4-1 and TRBJ1-4, with 10 bases lining up with TRBD1. From germline, CDR1 is MGHRA and CDR2 YSYEKL. This CDR3 spans 15 amino acids. The CDR3 here is CASSQGQGVVEKLFF. CDR3 sequence (DNA): TGCGCCAGCAGTCAAGGACAGGGGGTGGTTGAAAAACTGTTTTTT.

The chain combines TRBV2 with TRBJ1-5, with a possible D match to TRBD1 (5 bases). Trimming pared 4 bases from V and 4 bases from J, leaving 14 bases between. The germline V gene has CDR1 SNHLY and CDR2 FYNNEI. The length of the CDR3 is 15 residues. CDR3 protein: CASSVEGARNQPQHF. For the CDR3, the DNA is TGTGCCAGCAGTGTGGAAGGGGCACGAAATCAGCCCCAGCATTTT.

V and J are TRBV19 and TRBJ2-1, with D perhaps matching TRBD2 (6 bases). V shed 2 bases and J shed 6 bases, with 17 bases lying between them. Germline V gene sequence: CDR1 LNHDA, CDR2 SQIVND (reference sequence). The CDR3 consists of 16 residues. CDR3 nucleotides: TGTGCCAGTAGTATAATCGGGGGAGTGTATTTCAATGAGCAGTTCTTC. It specifies CASSIIGGVYFNEQFF.

V gene TRBV30 combines with J gene TRBJ1-4; maybe TRBD1 (6 bases). The V end lost 4 bases, the J end lost 3 bases, and 15 bases lay between the germline ends. The CDR3 contains 15 residues. Germline V gene sequence: CDR1 GTSNPN, CDR2 SVGIG (reference sequence). CDR3 amino acids: CAWTGERSANEKLFF. In DNA form, the CDR3 reads TGTGCCTGGACAGGGGAACGGAGTGCTAATGAAAAACTGTTTTTT.

The rearrangement links TRBV28 to TRBJ2-4; 12 positions agree with TRBD2. Germline V gene data show CDR1 as MDHEN and CDR2 as SYDVKM. V was clipped by 5 bases and J by 5 bases; unmatched bases: 1. The CDR3 sequence is 14 residues long. CDR3 sequence: CASSRTSGENIQYF. The CDR3 DNA sequence: TGTGCCAGCAGTCGGACTAGCGGGGAAAACATTCAGTACTTC. Full variable domain (remainder filled in from reference TRBV28 and TRBJ2-4): DVKVTQSSRYLVKRTGEKVFLECVQDMDHENMFWYRQDPGLGLRLIYFSYDVKMKEKGDIPEGYSVSREKKERFSLILESASTNQTSMYLCASSRTSGENIQYFGAGTRLSVL.

J is TRBJ2-3 and V is TRBV18; tentatively, D is TRBD1 (5 bases). Germline CDR1 is KGHSH and CDR2 is LQKENI. The CDR3 is 13 residues long. V lost 0 bases and J lost 7, with 8 bases in between. The CDR3 loop reads CASSPPDSYTQYF. The CDR3 DNA reads TGTGCCAGCTCACCACCTGACAGCTATACGCAGTATTTT.

This clone was seen only once. The chain links TRBV7-2 to TRBJ2-1, with TRBD1 as a possible D gene (5 bases). Germline-derived CDR1 and CDR2 are SGHTA and FQGNSA. The CDR3 sequence is 13 residues long. V was pared by 3 bases and J by 10 bases, with 13 bases between. DNA for the CDR3: TGTGCCAGCAGCTTTCCCACAAGGGGCGAGCAGTTCTTC. This codes for CASSFPTRGEQFF.

The V gene is TRBV6-6, the J gene TRBJ1-1, with D perhaps matching TRBD1 (6 bases). The V gene's germline CDR1 is MNHNY and CDR2 SVGAGI (reference sequence). The CDR3 contains 16 residues. Trimming left V 0 bases short and J 6 bases short, with 17 bases between. The CDR3 coding sequence is TGTGCCAGCAGTTACTCGACCCGGGGGGCGCGGGCTGAAGCTTTCTTT. Protein: CASSYSTRGARAEAFF.

The table lists this clone with a few counts. The rearrangement joins TRBV14 to TRBJ2-1; TRBD2 agrees at 7 bases. This CDR3 has 18 amino acids. Losses at the gene ends were 0 bases for V and 2 bases for J; bases not matched to a gene: 10. CDR1 is SGHDN, CDR2 FVKESK, per germline. CDR3 region: CASSQEHRGVLTYNEQFF. The DNA for the CDR3 is TGTGCCAGCAGCCAAGAGCATCGGGGGGTCCTAACCTACAATGAGCAGTTCTTC.